This T cell receptor (beta chain) was sequenced in a study of T cell responses to AZD1222 COVID-19 vaccine (dated by TCRdb to the early 2020s). Describing the broader study: AZD1222 recipients given second doses at about 4 weeks or at about 12 weeks were pooled, since spike-specific TCR depth and breadth were not found to differ between the two schedules. A total of under 250 trial participants underwent TCR sequencing, of whom roughly 210 had received two doses of AZD1222 and about 25 had received two doses of the MenACWY control vaccine. Trial participants were enrolled by age into 18-55, 56-69 and 70-plus year subgroups, with about 150, 28 and 57 TCR-sequenced participants respectively.

The CDR3 regions of human TCRbeta chains were subjected to immunosequencing. As for the authors' bioinformatics: Repertoire TCRs were checked for matches against a reference library of SARS-CoV-2-specific TCRs that had been generated using the MIRA antigen-specificity platform. Breadth meant the fraction of unique TCRs that were SARS-CoV-2-associated, whereas depth meant the fraction of total T cells that were SARS-CoV-2-associated. Using the MIRA data, every spike-specific TCR was mapped to the spike region that the TCR reacted to and assigned to either a CD4 or a CD8 class. Log10-transformed breadth and depth values were compared by one-way ANOVA with Sidak's multiple comparisons tests. Here the immuneACCESS table is served through TCRdb, limited to in-frame sequences with V and J called. Missing clones are a known gap in these copies; in checked studies unresolved V genes cover under half, and the rest lacks a known reason. That table supplies the V and J calls and clone size; D and trimming were determined from the DNA. This sample has about 130,000 clones in its table, and more than 70% of those were observed once. The ten largest clones add up to roughly 1.5% of the sample.

Read against the paper, the sample's time point label means: baseline before first vaccination. Samples from vaccinated people were obtained from the UK trials COV001 and COV002, which included a single-blind randomized controlled phase 2/3 trial of AZD1222 (ChAdOx1 nCoV-19) in healthy adults. Trial participant PBMC samples were collected at day 0 and day 28 after the second dose for TCRbeta chain sequencing. About this clone: Its antigen specificity is not known. No per-base quality is available; no much larger clone lies one base away.

Points the paper makes about the study in general: The 56-69-year group was small, and its depth increase did not reach significance, likely because of low power. Reportedly, almost half of the unique spike-specific TCRs recognized epitopes lying outside the regions that are mutated in the B.1.351 and B.1.1.7 variants. Vaccine-associated CD4 TCRs spanned the whole spike protein, with dominant responses in regions 160-218 and 743-854. Conclusions about previously exposed vaccinees are limited because only a handful of AZD1222 recipients were SARS-CoV-2 seropositive at baseline. Participants were mostly white British, with more females than males. The authors suggested clonal diversity may have been underestimated. Because no day 14 peak-response samples were available, repertoires were characterized only after the peak T cell response. After two AZD1222 doses, both the breadth and the depth of spike-specific TCRs were significantly higher than at day 0 and than in MenACWY recipients.

The V and J ends are trimmed by 0 bases and 2 bases, leaving 14 bases between them. The germline V gene sets CDR1 to SGDLS and CDR2 to YYNGEE. The cysteine opens and the phenylalanine closes a CDR3 of 16 amino acids. Only the CDR3 DNA stays, 48 bases, in frame from base 1. The source of this sequence is an adult in good health. Sequenced here: peripheral blood, sampled on day 0 of AZD1222 vaccination. The rearranged segments are TRBV9 and TRBJ1-1, and the D gene may be TRBD1, 5 bases matching. The CDR3 protein sequence reads: CASSVGGRQPNTEAFF. The DNA sequence is TGTGCCAGCAGCGTAGGAGGAAGACAGCCCAACACTGAAGCTTTCTTT.